In this sample, the clone carrying this TCR beta chain turned up once. Profiled with immunoSEQ multiplex PCR; TCRdb holds only in-frame clones, not every one. The sample records more than 150,000 clones, around four fifths being singletons. This sample stems from a study of blood T cell repertoires in COVID-19. Trimming cost V 4 bases and J 8 bases, with 15 bases left between them. CDR1 is LGHDT, CDR2 YNNKEL, per germline (reference sequence). The CDR3 is 13 residues long. Grouping used clinical history reported by participants in a survey and questionnaire. This sequence originates from a woman aged 55-69 years who had recovered from COVID-19. The chain joins TRBV3-1 (or the pseudogene TRBV3-2) to TRBJ2-7; D may be TRBD1 (5 bases). What was sequenced was PBMCs or T cells enriched from blood (not recorded which). CDR3 DNA: TGTGCCAGCAGCCCCGTCCACCAGGGCCAGCAGTACTTC. This encodes CASSPVHQGQQYF.